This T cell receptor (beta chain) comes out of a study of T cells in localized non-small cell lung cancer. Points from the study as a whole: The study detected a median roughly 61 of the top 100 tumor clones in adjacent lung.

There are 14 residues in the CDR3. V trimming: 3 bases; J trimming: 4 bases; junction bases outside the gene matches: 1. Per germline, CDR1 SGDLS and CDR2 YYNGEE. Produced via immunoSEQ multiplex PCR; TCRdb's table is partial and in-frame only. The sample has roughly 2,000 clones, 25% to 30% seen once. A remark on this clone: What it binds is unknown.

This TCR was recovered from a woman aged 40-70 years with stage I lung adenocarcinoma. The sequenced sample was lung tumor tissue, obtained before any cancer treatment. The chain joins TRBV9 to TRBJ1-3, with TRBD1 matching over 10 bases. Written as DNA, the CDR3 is TGTGCCAGCAGCGAGGGACAGGGGGGAAACACCATATATTTT. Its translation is CASSEGQGGNTIYF. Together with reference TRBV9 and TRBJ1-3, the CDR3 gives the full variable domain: DSGVTQTPKHLITATGQRVTLRCSPRSGDLSVYWYQQSLDQGLQFLIQYYNGEERAKGNILERFSAQQFPDLHSELNLSSLELGDSALYFCASSEGQGGNTIYFGEGSWLTVV.